This TCR beta chain was captured in a study of T cell changes during pregnancy in multiple sclerosis. Assay used: immunoSEQ multiplex PCR; TCRdb lists only in-frame clones, some missing. This sample has roughly 60,000 clones, with roughly 92% found just once. This clone is a singleton in its sample. Relative to the germline gene, one junction end is altered; a read error may explain this. Germline loops: CDR1 SNHLY, CDR2 FYNNEI. This CDR3 is built from 16 residues. The J gene is TRBJ2-4, the V gene TRBV2; possibly TRBD1 for D (7 bases). The sequence came from a female donor with multiple sclerosis, enrolled in a pregnancy study. Sample: peripheral blood, taken in the second trimester of pregnancy. The chain's CDR3 is CASSGSQGGSRNIQYF. CDR3 nucleotides: TGTGCGAGCAGCGGATCCCAGGGGGGTTCTAGGAACATTCAGTACTTC.